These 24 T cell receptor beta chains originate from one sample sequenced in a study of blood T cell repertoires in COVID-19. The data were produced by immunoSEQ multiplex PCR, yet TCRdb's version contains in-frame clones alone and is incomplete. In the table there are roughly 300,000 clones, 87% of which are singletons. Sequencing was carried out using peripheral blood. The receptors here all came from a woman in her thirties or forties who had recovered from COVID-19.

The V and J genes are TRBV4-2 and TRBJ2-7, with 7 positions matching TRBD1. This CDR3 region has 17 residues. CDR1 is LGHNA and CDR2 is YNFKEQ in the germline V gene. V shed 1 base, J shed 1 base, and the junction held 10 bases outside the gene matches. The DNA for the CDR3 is TGTGCCAGCAGCCAAGGGGGGCCGGGACAGATGTCCTACGAGCAGTACTTC. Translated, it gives CASSQGGPGQMSYEQYF.

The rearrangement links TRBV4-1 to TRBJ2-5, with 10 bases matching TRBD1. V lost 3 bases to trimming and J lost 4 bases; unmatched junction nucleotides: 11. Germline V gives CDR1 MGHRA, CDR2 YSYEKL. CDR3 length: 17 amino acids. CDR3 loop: CASSHKKGTGDRETQYF. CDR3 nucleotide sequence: TGCGCCAGCAGCCACAAAAAAGGGACAGGGGATCGAGAGACCCAGTACTTC.

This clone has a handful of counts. The CDR3 protein is CASSEALGLAGGEQYF. In DNA form, the CDR3 reads TGTGCCAGCAGTGAAGCGCTGGGGCTAGCGGGGGGAGAGCAGTACTTC. V gene TRBV6-1 combines with J gene TRBJ2-7, with 11 positions matching TRBD2. The CDR3 runs 16 residues. Germline V gene sequence: CDR1 MNHNS, CDR2 SASEGT. Losses at the gene ends were 0 bases for V and 7 bases for J; bases not matched to a gene: 8.

The CDR3 DNA follows: TGTGCCACCAGTGATTTTCGAGCGGATACGCAGTATTTT. Translation: CATSDFRADTQYF. This sequence joins TRBV24-1 and TRBJ2-3; no definite D call. CDR1 is KGHDR and CDR2 is SFDVKD in the germline V gene. The CDR3 has 13 residues. The V and J ends lost 1 base and 6 bases respectively, with 7 bases between them.

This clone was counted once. In nucleotides, the CDR3 is TGTGCCAGTAGTACGAGGACAGGGGGTGGATTGATGAACACTGAAGCTTTCTTT. It translates to CASSTRTGGGLMNTEAFF. This chain connects TRBV19 to TRBJ1-1, with 10 nucleotides matching TRBD1. In germline, CDR1 is LNHDA, CDR2 SQIVND (reference sequence). Trimming removed 4 bases from V and 0 bases from J; junction bases left unmatched: 11. The CDR3 totals 18 residues.

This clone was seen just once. CDR3 coding DNA: TGTGCCATCAGCCAGACGCAGGGCACCCACAATGAGCAGTTCTTC. Encoded protein: CAISQTQGTHNEQFF. The chain uses TRBV10-3 and TRBJ2-1; possible D gene TRBD1, 5 bases. The germline CDR1 and CDR2 sequences are ENHRY and SYGVKD. The CDR3 is made up of 15 amino acids. Trimming shortened V by 6 bases and J by 5 bases, and 17 bases separated the two germline ends.

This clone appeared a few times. Written as DNA, the CDR3 is TGTGCCTGGAGCCACCGGGACAGGGGATACGATGGTAGCAATCAGCCCCAGCATTTT. It translates to CAWSHRDRGYDGSNQPQHF. The chain recombines TRBV30 with TRBJ1-5; 10 bases are a match to TRBD1. This CDR3 is 19 amino acids long. V shed 3 bases, J shed 0 bases, and the junction held 14 bases outside the gene matches. Germline V lookup: CDR1 GTSNPN, CDR2 SVGIG (reference sequence).

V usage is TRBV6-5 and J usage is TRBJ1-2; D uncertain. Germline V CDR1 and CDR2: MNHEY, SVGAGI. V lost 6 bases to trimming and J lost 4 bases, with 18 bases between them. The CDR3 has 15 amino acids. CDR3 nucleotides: TGTGCCAGCAGCATGATGGGCCCTGGGCTCTATGGCTACACCTTC. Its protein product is CASSMMGPGLYGYTF.

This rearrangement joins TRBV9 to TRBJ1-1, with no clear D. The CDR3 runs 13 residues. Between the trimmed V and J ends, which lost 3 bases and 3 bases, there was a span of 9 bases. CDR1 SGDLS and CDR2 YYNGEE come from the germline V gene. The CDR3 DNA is TGTGCCAGCAGCGCTCGGAGGGACACTGAAGCTTTCTTT. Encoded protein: CASSARRDTEAFF.

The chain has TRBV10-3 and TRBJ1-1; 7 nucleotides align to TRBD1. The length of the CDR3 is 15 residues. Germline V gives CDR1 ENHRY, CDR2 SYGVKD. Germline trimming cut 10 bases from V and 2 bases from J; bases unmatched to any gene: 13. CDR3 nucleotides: TGTGCCACAAGCGTGGGGGGACAGAGCAACACTGAAGCTTTCTTT. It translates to CATSVGGQSNTEAFF.

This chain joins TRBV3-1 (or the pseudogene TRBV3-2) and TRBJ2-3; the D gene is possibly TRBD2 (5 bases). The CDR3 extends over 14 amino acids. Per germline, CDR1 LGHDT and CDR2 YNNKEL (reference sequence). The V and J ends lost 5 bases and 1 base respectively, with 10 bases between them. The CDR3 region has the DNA TGTGCCAGCAGCGGACTCCTAGGCACAGATACGCAGTATTTT. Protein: CASSGLLGTDTQYF.

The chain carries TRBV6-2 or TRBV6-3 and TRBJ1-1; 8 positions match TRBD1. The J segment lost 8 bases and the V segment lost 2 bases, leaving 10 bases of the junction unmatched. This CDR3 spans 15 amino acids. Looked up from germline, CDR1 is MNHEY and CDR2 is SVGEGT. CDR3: CASSYPGQGRFEAFF. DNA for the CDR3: TGTGCCAGCAGTTACCCAGGACAGGGACGGTTCGAAGCTTTCTTT.

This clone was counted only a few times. The CDR3 DNA reads TGTGCCAGCAGTTACTCGGGGACAGGGGGCTATCAGCCCCAGCATTTT. This codes for CASSYSGTGGYQPQHF. This rearrangement joins TRBV6-6 to TRBJ1-5; 12 positions agree with TRBD1. Trimming cost V 0 bases and J 5 bases; bases outside gene matches: 2. In germline, CDR1 is MNHNY, CDR2 SVGAGI (reference sequence). The CDR3 is made up of 16 amino acids.

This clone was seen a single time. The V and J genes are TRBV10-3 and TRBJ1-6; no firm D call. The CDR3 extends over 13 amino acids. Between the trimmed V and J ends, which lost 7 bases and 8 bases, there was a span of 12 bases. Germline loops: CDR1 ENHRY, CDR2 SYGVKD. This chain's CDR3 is CAINQDTDSPLHF. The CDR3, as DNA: TGTGCCATCAACCAGGATACGGATTCACCCCTCCACTTT.

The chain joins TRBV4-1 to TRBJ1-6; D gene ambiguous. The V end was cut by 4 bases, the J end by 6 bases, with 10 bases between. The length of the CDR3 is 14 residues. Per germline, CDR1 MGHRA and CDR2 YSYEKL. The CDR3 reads CASSLEPGNSPLHF. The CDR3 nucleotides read TGCGCCAGCAGCCTCGAACCGGGTAATTCACCCCTCCACTTT.

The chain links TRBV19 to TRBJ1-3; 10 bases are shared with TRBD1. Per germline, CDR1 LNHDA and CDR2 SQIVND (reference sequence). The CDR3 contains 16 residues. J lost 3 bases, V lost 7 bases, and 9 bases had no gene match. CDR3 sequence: CASTLLGTGVGNTIYF. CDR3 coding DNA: TGTGCCAGTACCTTACTCGGGACAGGGGTTGGAAACACCATATATTTT.

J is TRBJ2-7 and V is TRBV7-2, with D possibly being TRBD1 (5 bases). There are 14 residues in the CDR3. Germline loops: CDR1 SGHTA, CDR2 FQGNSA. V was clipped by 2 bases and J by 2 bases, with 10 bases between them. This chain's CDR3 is CASSLRQPPYEQYF. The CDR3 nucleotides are TGTGCCAGCAGCTTAAGACAGCCTCCCTACGAGCAGTACTTC.

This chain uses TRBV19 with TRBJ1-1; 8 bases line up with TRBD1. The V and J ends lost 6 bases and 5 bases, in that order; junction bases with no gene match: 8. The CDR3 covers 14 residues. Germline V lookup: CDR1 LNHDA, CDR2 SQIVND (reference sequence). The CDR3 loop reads CASSWTGSWTEAFF. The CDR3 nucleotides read TGTGCCAGTAGCTGGACAGGGTCTTGGACTGAAGCTTTCTTT.

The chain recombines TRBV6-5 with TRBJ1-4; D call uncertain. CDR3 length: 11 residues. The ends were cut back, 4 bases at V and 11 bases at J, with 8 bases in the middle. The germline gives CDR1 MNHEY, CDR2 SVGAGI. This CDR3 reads CASSSLGKLFF. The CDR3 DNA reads TGTGCCAGCAGTTCGCTCGGGAAACTGTTTTTT.

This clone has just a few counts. Written as DNA, the CDR3 is TGCGCCAGCAGCCCCCGGGGACACACGAACACCGGGGAGCTGTTTTTT. As protein: CASSPRGHTNTGELFF. The rearrangement links TRBV5-1 to TRBJ2-2; perhaps TRBD1 as D (6 bases). V dropped 4 bases and J dropped 0 bases, with 13 bases sitting between them. This CDR3 has 16 residues. Germline V lookup: CDR1 SGHRS, CDR2 YFSETQ.

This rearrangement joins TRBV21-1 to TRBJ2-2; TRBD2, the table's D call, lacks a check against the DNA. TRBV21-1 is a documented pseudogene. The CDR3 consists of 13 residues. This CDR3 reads CASSKIRTGELFF. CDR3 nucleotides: TGTGCCAGCAGCAAAATCCGGACCGGGGAGCTGTTTTTT.

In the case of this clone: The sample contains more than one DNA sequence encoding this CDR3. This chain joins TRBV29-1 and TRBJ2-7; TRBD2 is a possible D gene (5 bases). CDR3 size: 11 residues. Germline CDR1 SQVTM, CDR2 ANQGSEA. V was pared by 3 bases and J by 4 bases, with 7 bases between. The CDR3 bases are TGCAGCGTTGATCGGGGTTACGAGCAGTACTTC. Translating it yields CSVDRGYEQYF.

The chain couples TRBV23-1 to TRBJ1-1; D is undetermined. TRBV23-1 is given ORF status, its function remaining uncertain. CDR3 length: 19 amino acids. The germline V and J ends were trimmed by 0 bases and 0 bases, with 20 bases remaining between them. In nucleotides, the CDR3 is TGCGCCAGCAGTCAATCCTTGCCATCTAGTAAGATCATGAACACTGAAGCTTTCTTT. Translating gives CASSQSLPSSKIMNTEAFF.

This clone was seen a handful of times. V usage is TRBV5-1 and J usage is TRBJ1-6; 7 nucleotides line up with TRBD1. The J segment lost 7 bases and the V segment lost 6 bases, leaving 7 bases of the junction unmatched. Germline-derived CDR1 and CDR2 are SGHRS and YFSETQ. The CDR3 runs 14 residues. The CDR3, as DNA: TGCGCCAGCAACCCGGGACAGACAAATTCACCCCTCCACTTT. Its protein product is CASNPGQTNSPLHF.